The next 18 T cell receptor beta chains were all read from a single sample in a study of immune cell composition in non-small cell lung cancer. The method was immunoSEQ multiplex PCR; TCRdb's version includes in-frame clones alone and lacks a portion of them. This sample has some 1,000 clones, with about 80% found just once. Sequencing was carried out using lung tumor tissue. The origin of the receptors is a human donor with non-small cell lung cancer.

This clone has just one count. The CDR3 DNA reads TGTGCCAGCAGCTTGCAGGACAAGGGTTACGGCTACACCTTC. It yields the protein CASSLQDKGYGYTF. The genes are TRBV5-6 and TRBJ1-2, with D perhaps matching TRBD1 (5 bases). V dropped 1 base and J dropped 8 bases, with 15 bases sitting between them. Germline V gene sequence: CDR1 SGHDT, CDR2 YYEEEE. The CDR3 has 14 amino acids.

CDR3 coding DNA: TGTGCCAGCAGCTTAAGGTCGCTAGCGGAGCCTGAGCAGTTCTTC. Translating it yields CASSLRSLAEPEQFF. V is TRBV7-2 and J is TRBJ2-1, with 7 bases identical to TRBD2. V lost 2 bases to trimming and J lost 9 bases; unmatched junction nucleotides: 10. Looked up from germline, CDR1 is SGHTA and CDR2 is FQGNSA. This CDR3 has 15 residues.

V and J are TRBV18 and TRBJ1-5, with a weak D call TRBD1 (5 bases). There are 13 residues in the CDR3. Germline V CDR1 and CDR2: KGHSH, LQKENI. The ends were cut back, 3 bases at V and 4 bases at J, with 7 bases in the middle. The CDR3 spells CASSPDKNQPQHF. The CDR3 bases are TGTGCCAGCTCACCGGACAAGAATCAGCCCCAGCATTTT.

This clone is a singleton in its sample. J is TRBJ2-3 and V is TRBV7-2, with 7 nucleotides matching TRBD1. The germline CDR1 and CDR2 sequences are SGHTA and FQGNSA. Trimming at V came to 5 bases and at J to 2 bases, leaving 4 bases not matched to a gene. The CDR3 sequence is 14 residues long. CDR3 nucleotides: TGTGCCAGCAGCACCGGACAGGACACAGATACGCAGTATTTT. Its translation is CASSTGQDTDTQYF.

V gene TRBV27 combines with J gene TRBJ2-5; 8 bases match TRBD2. The germline V gene has CDR1 MNHEY and CDR2 SMNVEV (reference sequence). V dropped 8 bases and J dropped 5; count of bases not matched to a gene: 7. This CDR3 is 13 amino acids long. CDR3 protein: CASSQREMETQYF. The CDR3 region has the DNA TGTGCCAGCTCCCAGCGGGAGATGGAGACCCAGTACTTC.

This rearrangement joins TRBV6-5 to TRBJ2-1, with 9 bases that match TRBD1. V lost 6 bases and J lost 4; bases outside the gene matches: 4. This CDR3 is built from 14 residues. The germline V gene encodes CDR1 MNHEY and CDR2 SVGAGI. In nucleotides, the CDR3 is TGTGCCAGCAGCCCACAGGGGGCGTACAATGAGCAGTTCTTC. This sequence encodes CASSPQGAYNEQFF.

V is TRBV4-2 and J is TRBJ2-2; TRBD1 might be the D (5 bases). Trimming removed 4 bases at V and 2 bases at J, with 14 bases between. CDR3 length: 16 residues. Germline V gives CDR1 LGHNA, CDR2 YNFKEQ. As DNA, the CDR3 is TGTGCCAGCAGCCGTTCGGCAGGGCTAAACACCGGGGAGCTGTTTTTT. Translating gives CASSRSAGLNTGELFF.

The rearrangement uses TRBV4-2 and TRBJ2-5, with 9 bases aligning to TRBD2. V gave up 4 bases and J gave up 3 bases; unmatched junction bases: 6. This CDR3 has 15 amino acids. Germline assignment: CDR1 LGHNA and CDR2 YNFKEQ. The CDR3 nucleotides read TGTGCCAGCAGCCCGGCATGGACTAGCGAAGAGACCCAGTACTTC. Protein product: CASSPAWTSEETQYF.

A single count supports this clone. V usage is TRBV19 and J usage is TRBJ2-7; 11 bases map to TRBD1. Per the germline V gene, CDR1 is LNHDA and CDR2 is SQIVND (reference sequence). After removal of 4 bases from V and 6 bases from J, the junction contained 5 bases not matched to a gene. The CDR3 spans 14 residues. The CDR3, as DNA: TGTGCCAGTAGTACCCCGGGACAGGGGGGCGAGCAGTACTTC. Amino acids: CASSTPGQGGEQYF.

The CDR3 DNA reads TGTGCCAGCAGCGTAGGAGTCGAGACAGGGGAGGACACTGAAGCTTTCTTT. This gives the protein CASSVGVETGEDTEAFF. The chain combines TRBV9 with TRBJ1-1; 8 bases match TRBD1. The CDR3 spans 17 residues. Trimming took 0 bases from V and 3 from J; bases not matched to a gene: 10. Germline CDR1 reads SGDLS; CDR2 reads YYNGEE.

The V gene is TRBV19, the J gene TRBJ1-2; TRBD1 might be the D (6 bases). Germline lookup yields CDR1 LNHDA and CDR2 SQIVND (reference sequence). The CDR3 spans 14 residues. The germline V and J ends were trimmed by 7 bases and 4 bases, with 16 bases remaining between them. The chain's CDR3 is CASTDPGQPYGYTF. Written as DNA, the CDR3 is TGTGCCAGTACCGATCCGGGACAACCCTATGGCTACACCTTC.

The chain joins TRBV18 to TRBJ2-7; 10 bases are shared with TRBD1. This CDR3 comprises 20 residues. Germline assignment: CDR1 KGHSH and CDR2 LQKENI. V lost 6 bases, J lost 2 bases, and 22 bases stayed unmatched. The CDR3 is CASSTRGPGQGPGETYEQYF. CDR3 sequence (DNA): TGTGCCAGCTCTACAAGGGGACCGGGACAGGGGCCTGGAGAGACCTACGAGCAGTACTTC. The whole variable domain, remainder taken from reference TRBV18 and TRBJ2-7, is NAGVMQNPRHLVRRRGQEARLRCSPMKGHSHVYWYRQLPEEGLKFMVYLQKENIIDESGMPKERFSAEFPKEGPSILRIQQVVRGDSAAYFCASSTRGPGQGPGETYEQYFGPGTRLTVT.

The chain employs TRBV7-6 and TRBJ2-1; 8 bases map to TRBD1. CDR1 is SGHVS and CDR2 is FNYEAQ in the germline V gene. The CDR3 is 15 residues long. J gave up 6 bases and V 5 bases, and 9 bases lay outside the gene matches. The CDR3 bases are TGTGCCAGCAGCCCGAGGGACAGGTTTGGCAATGAGCAGTTCTTC. This encodes CASSPRDRFGNEQFF.

The rearrangement links TRBV25-1 to TRBJ2-5, with TRBD2 matching 8 bases. Germline V lookup: CDR1 MGHDK, CDR2 SYGVNS. This CDR3 region has 16 residues. With V trimmed by 8 bases and J by 5 bases, 16 bases remained unmatched. The DNA of the CDR3 is TGTGCCAGCGCTCTTGGGGCCAGCGGGAGTCAGGAGACCCAGTACTTC. It is translated as CASALGASGSQETQYF.

J is TRBJ1-2 and V is TRBV5-1; tentative D call: TRBD1 (5 bases). Looked up from germline, CDR1 is SGHRS and CDR2 is YFSETQ. The germline V and J ends were trimmed by 0 bases and 7 bases, with 13 bases remaining between them. This CDR3 is 14 amino acids long. The CDR3 here is CASSLEGRVGGYTF. The CDR3 coding sequence is TGCGCCAGCAGCTTGGAGGGCAGGGTAGGTGGCTACACCTTC.

This clone was seen only once. The chain links TRBV7-9 to TRBJ2-3; TRBD2 agrees at 11 bases. This CDR3 is 18 amino acids long. Germline CDR1 is SEHNR and CDR2 is FQNEAQ (reference sequence). V shed 0 bases, J shed 0 bases, and the junction held 5 bases outside the gene matches. The CDR3 DNA reads TGTGCCAGCAGCTTAGCGCTGACTAGCGGGGCTAGCACAGATACGCAGTATTTT. The encoded protein is CASSLALTSGASTDTQYF.

This clone was recorded only once. The genes are TRBV10-3 and TRBJ1-2; D unclear. V lost 1 base and J lost 2, with 8 bases in between. Looked up from germline, CDR1 is ENHRY and CDR2 is SYGVKD. The length of the CDR3 is 14 residues. The CDR3 spells CAISELGRNYGYTF. CDR3 bases: TGTGCCATCAGTGAGTTGGGCAGAAACTATGGCTACACCTTC.

V and J are TRBV29-1 and TRBJ1-1; D unclear. V lost 6 bases, J lost 0 bases, and 11 bases lay in between. CDR3 length: 13 residues. The germline gives CDR1 SQVTM, CDR2 ANQGSEA. CDR3 region: CSVAMVLNTEAFF. CDR3 nucleotides: TGCAGCGTAGCTATGGTGTTGAACACTGAAGCTTTCTTT. The full variable domain, its missing parts supplied by reference TRBV29-1 and TRBJ1-1, is SAVISQKPSRDICQRGTSLTIQCQVDSQVTMMFWYRQQPGQSLTLIATANQGSEATYESGFVIDKFPISRPNLTFSTLTVSNMSPEDSSIYLCSVAMVLNTEAFFGQGTRLTVV.